Listed here are 8 T cell receptor beta chains from one sample, sequenced in a study of vaccination and CD4 T cells after COVID-19. Treatment noted: 10-day PBMC culture with coronavirus spike peptide pools or control peptides (ViraFEST assay). Sequenced with the Oncomine TCR Beta short-read assay was DNA taken from cultured CD4+ T cells. Each CDR3 protein is one row after TCRdb ran MiXCR on the PCR reads. Found here are 15,000 to 20,000 distinct CDR3 sequences, about 50% of them singletons; the top ten hold roughly 6.3%. Their target antigens are unknown. Sequencing used CD4+ T cells from blood, cultured in vitro. These receptors all come from a human donor who had recovered from COVID-19.

The chain carries TRBV27 and TRBJ2-7, with unresolved D. Between the trimmed V and J ends, which lost 8 bases and 4 bases, there was a span of 12 bases. The CDR3 contains 12 residues. Germline CDR1 is MNHEY and CDR2 is SMNVEV (reference sequence). CDR3 sequence (DNA): TGTGCCAGCGGTACTGATACTTACGAGCAGTACTTC. It specifies CASGTDTYEQYF.

This clonotype has only a few counts. The chain has TRBV20-1 and TRBJ2-3; D is ambiguous. Trimming shortened V by 3 bases and J by 1 base, and 11 bases separated the two germline ends. This CDR3 region has 14 residues. Germline V gene lookup returns CDR1 DFQATT and CDR2 SNEGSKA (reference sequence). The CDR3 reads CSARYGVGTDTQYF. The CDR3 DNA follows: TGCAGTGCTAGGTATGGGGTGGGCACAGATACGCAGTATTTT.

This clonotype appeared a few times. The chain combines TRBV27 with TRBJ1-2; D not certain. Germline values: CDR1 MNHEY, CDR2 SMNVEV (reference sequence). The CDR3 extends over 13 amino acids. The V and J ends lost 3 bases and 2 bases respectively, with 7 bases between them. The CDR3 sequence: CASSFSSNYGYTF. CDR3 nucleotide sequence: TGTGCCAGCAGTTTCAGCAGCAACTATGGCTACACCTTC.

J is TRBJ2-4 and V is TRBV7-2, with D unresolved. This CDR3 has 16 residues. The V gene's germline CDR1 is SGHTA and CDR2 FQGNSA. Trimming took 3 bases from V and 1 from J, leaving 13 bases between them. Written as DNA, the CDR3 is TGTGCCAGCAGCTTGCAGGCCGGGCTGGCCAAAAACATTCAGTACTTC. Its translation: CASSLQAGLAKNIQYF.

The sample holds a few counts of this clonotype. The J gene is TRBJ1-5, the V gene TRBV18; no definite D call. The germline V gene encodes CDR1 KGHSH and CDR2 LQKENI. The CDR3 spans 15 residues. Trimming removed 3 bases at V and 3 bases at J, with 12 bases between. In DNA form, the CDR3 reads TGTGCCAGCTCACCGGAGTGGGGAGACAATCAGCCCCAGCATTTT. Translating it yields CASSPEWGDNQPQHF.

V is TRBV7-6 and J is TRBJ2-5; a weak D match, TRBD2 (5 bases). The CDR3 is 17 amino acids. CDR1 and CDR2 (germline): SGHVS, FNYEAQ. The germline V and J ends were trimmed by 5 bases and 2 bases, with 21 bases remaining between them. CDR3 sequence: CASSQGRRRGLQETQYF. For the CDR3, the DNA is TGTGCCAGCAGCCAAGGTCGTCGGCGAGGGCTACAAGAGACCCAGTACTTC.

V gene TRBV6-1 combines with J gene TRBJ2-7; 8 bases are a match to TRBD2. Per germline, CDR1 MNHNS and CDR2 SASEGT. CDR3 length equals 14 residues. Losses at the gene ends were 6 bases for V and 10 bases for J; bases not matched to a gene: 14. The CDR3 DNA reads as TGTGCCAGCAGGGATAGCGGGGATGAGTTCGGACAGTACTTC. Residues: CASRDSGDEFGQYF.

Only a few counts were recorded for this clonotype. This sequence joins TRBV19 and TRBJ1-2; 8 bases are shared with TRBD1. The CDR3 covers 15 residues. CDR1 is LNHDA and CDR2 is SQIVND in the germline V gene (reference sequence). After removal of 6 bases from V and 5 bases from J, the junction contained 11 bases not matched to a gene. The chain's CDR3 is CASRPSWTGTYGYTF. In DNA, the CDR3 is TGTGCCAGTAGACCGAGCTGGACAGGGACGTATGGCTACACCTTC.